This T cell receptor beta chain emerged from a study of PD-1 blockade in classical Hodgkin lymphoma. General study points: What caused the repertoire differences, perhaps disease activity or prior therapy, remains undefined. Newly diagnosed patients were said to have less baseline TCR diversity than healthy donors did.

Relapses following autologous stem cell transplantation were seen in all patients, with brentuximab vedotin exposure varying. About this clone itself: Antigen unknown.

The protocol was immunoSEQ multiplex PCR, while the TCRdb copy is restricted to in-frame clones and leaves out a portion. The top ten hold 15% to 20% of the sample, which has roughly 90,000 clones, roughly four fifths seen once. CDR1 and CDR2 from the germline V gene are MDHEN and SYDVKM. Trimming took 4 bases from V and 0 from J, leaving 16 bases between them. The CDR3 runs 16 residues. This receptor was obtained from a human donor with classical Hodgkin lymphoma. Sequences were derived from peripheral blood mononuclear cells (PBMCs), sampled before the second cycle of nivolumab. The chain links TRBV28 to TRBJ2-7, with D hard to call. CDR3 coding DNA: TGTGCCAGCAGTTCCCAAGGCAAAAGACACTCCTACGAGCAGTACTTC. Amino acid sequence: CASSSQGKRHSYEQYF. Filled out from reference TRBV28 and TRBJ2-7, the complete variable domain reads DVKVTQSSRYLVKRTGEKVFLECVQDMDHENMFWYRQDPGLGLRLIYFSYDVKMKEKGDIPEGYSVSREKKERFSLILESASTNQTSMYLCASSSQGKRHSYEQYFGPGTRLTVT.